The 19 T cell receptor beta chains below come from one sample, sequenced in a study of CXCR3-negative and CXCR3-positive naive CD8 T cells. Via 5' RACE with UMI labels, TRB cDNA libraries were prepared. Each CDR3 protein gets one entry in TCRdb, which reprocessed the 5' RACE reads and gives no DNA. This table holds around 92,000 distinct CDR3 sequences. Sequenced input: naive CXCR3- CD8+ T cells from blood. The subset is: CD45RO-CCR7+CD27+CD95- naive CD8+ T cells lacking CXCR3 (TNR3-). These receptors all stem from a human donor in good health. Some clones in this sample may be carry-over from other donors' samples.

The V gene is TRBV28, the J gene TRBJ2-3; TCRdb's assignment of TRBD1 cannot be checked, as there is no DNA. The CDR3 runs to 18 residues. The germline V gene has CDR1 MDHEN and CDR2 SYDVKM. CDR3 sequence: CASSLTGVATRGTDTQYF.

The rearrangement links TRBV20-1 to TRBJ1-1; there is no DNA to check the TCRdb D call of TRBD1. The CDR3 spans 12 residues. The germline CDR1 and CDR2 sequences are DFQATT and SNEGSKA (reference sequence). CDR3 loop: CSLGQGNTEAFF.

This sequence joins TRBV29-1 and TRBJ1-2. Germline V gene sequence: CDR1 SQVTM, CDR2 ANQGSEA. The length of the CDR3 is 11 residues. The CDR3 region is CSVDSDNGYTF.

The CDR3 spells CSSYDSLGTDTQYF. V is TRBV29-1 and J is TRBJ2-3; there is no DNA to check the TCRdb D call of TRBD1. The CDR3 is 14 residues long. The germline gives CDR1 SQVTM, CDR2 ANQGSEA.

The V and J genes are TRBV20-1 and TRBJ2-1; TCRdb proposes TRBD1, but this gene call is untestable without DNA. Germline assignment: CDR1 DFQATT and CDR2 SNEGSKA (reference sequence). The CDR3 is 13 residues long. The chain's CDR3 is CSARGLRGGEQFF.

The rearrangement links TRBV28 to TRBJ2-7; TCRdb lists TRBD1, though no DNA is available to test this call. The V gene's germline CDR1 is MDHEN and CDR2 SYDVKM. CDR3 length equals 13 residues. CDR3 residues: CASSLPWAYEQYF.

The chain recombines TRBV27 with TRBJ2-3. Germline lookup yields CDR1 MNHEY and CDR2 SMNVEV (reference sequence). The CDR3 consists of 14 residues. The CDR3 region is CASGVLDFTDTQYF.

CDR3 sequence reads: CASRGLAGSSGDTQYF. The rearrangement uses TRBV12-3 or TRBV12-4 and TRBJ2-3; lacking DNA, the TRBD2 call made by TCRdb goes unchecked. The CDR3 loop spans 16 amino acids.

The chain has TRBV5-1 and TRBJ2-7. The CDR3 is 14 amino acids. Germline V gene data show CDR1 as SGHRS and CDR2 as YFSETQ. This chain's CDR3 is CASSVGQGSYEQYF.

The rearrangement uses TRBV29-1 and TRBJ2-1; the D call of TRBD2 rests on TCRdb alone, since no DNA is present to check it. Germline V gene lookup returns CDR1 SQVTM and CDR2 ANQGSEA. The CDR3 totals 16 residues. This chain's CDR3 is CSVHPWAEGRNNEQFF.

V usage is TRBV29-1 and J usage is TRBJ1-4. Germline V gives CDR1 SQVTM, CDR2 ANQGSEA. The CDR3 length is 14 residues. CDR3 sequence reads: CSVEEDLGGEKLFF. Combining the CDR3 with reference TRBV29-1 and TRBJ1-4 gives the whole variable domain SAVISQKPSRDICQRGTSLTIQCQVDSQVTMMFWYRQQPGQSLTLIATANQGSEATYESGFVIDKFPISRPNLTFSTLTVSNMSPEDSSIYLCSVEEDLGGEKLFFGSGTQLSVL.

The chain links TRBV7-9 to TRBJ1-1. Germline CDR1 is SEHNR and CDR2 is FQNEAQ (reference sequence). This CDR3 has 13 residues. CDR3 residues: CASSYGPGTEAFF.

The rearrangement links TRBV20-1 to TRBJ1-5; lacking DNA, the TRBD1 call made by TCRdb goes unchecked. In germline, CDR1 is DFQATT, CDR2 SNEGSKA (reference sequence). This CDR3 comprises 17 residues. CDR3: CSARDLTGTAYNQPQHF.

This chain uses TRBV12-3 or TRBV12-4 with TRBJ2-3. CDR3 length: 13 amino acids. The CDR3 is CASSRTTKDTQYF.

The J gene is TRBJ2-5, the V gene TRBV25-1; there is no DNA to check the TCRdb D call of TRBD1. The length of the CDR3 is 15 residues. Looked up from germline, CDR1 is MGHDK and CDR2 is SYGVNS. The CDR3 loop reads CASRGQGGREETQYF. Full variable domain (rest looked up from reference TRBV25-1 and TRBJ2-5): EADIYQTPRYLVIGTGKKITLECSQTMGHDKMYWYQQDPGMELHLIHYSYGVNSTEKGDLSSESTVSRIRTEHFPLTLESARPSHTSQYLCASRGQGGREETQYFGPGTRLLVL.

The rearrangement links TRBV5-1 to TRBJ1-1. This CDR3 region has 14 residues. CDR1 SGHRS and CDR2 YFSETQ come from the germline V gene. CDR3 sequence: CASSLVGPNTEAFF.

The V call is TRBV13, the J call TRBJ2-7; TCRdb names TRBD1, which stays unverified in the absence of DNA. The CDR3 has 14 amino acids. Germline V gene lookup returns CDR1 PRHDT and CDR2 FYEKMQ (reference sequence). CDR3 sequence reads: CASSPGRLSYEQYF.

The J gene is TRBJ2-7, the V gene TRBV13. From germline, CDR1 is PRHDT and CDR2 FYEKMQ (reference sequence). The CDR3 extends over 12 amino acids. The CDR3 region is CASSRFTYEQYF. Together with reference TRBV13 and TRBJ2-7, the CDR3 gives the full variable domain: AAGVIQSPRHLIKEKRETATLKCYPIPRHDTVYWYQQGPGQDPQFLISFYEKMQSDKGSIPDRFSAQQFSDYHSELNMSSLELGDSALYFCASSRFTYEQYFGPGTRLTVT.

The rearrangement uses TRBV7-8 and TRBJ2-3. This CDR3 comprises 12 residues. Germline CDR1 is SGHVS and CDR2 is FQNEAQ. CDR3 sequence reads: CASSTMLDTQYF. Drawing the rest from reference TRBV7-8 and TRBJ2-3, the complete variable domain is GAGVSQSPRYKVAKRGQDVALRCDPISGHVSLFWYQQALGQGPEFLTYFQNEAQLDKSGLPSDRFFAERPEGSVSTLKIQRTQQEDSAVYLCASSTMLDTQYFGPGTRLTVL.